What follows are 27 T cell receptor beta chains derived from one specimen sequenced in a study of T-cell memory formation after mild COVID-19. TCRdb reprocessed the 5' RACE reads via MiXCR and lists one record per CDR3 protein. The sample consists of roughly 450,000 distinct CDR3 sequences, 15% to 20% of them appearing once. Sequencing was performed on PBMCs or a T cell subset sorted from them (not recorded which). Receptor source: an adult woman who had mild COVID-19 (a few samples of this study predate the infection). Cell type and time point are not known.

The rearrangement uses TRBV2 and TRBJ2-1; a possible D gene is TRBD2 (5 bases). The CDR3 is made up of 13 amino acids. V was pared by 11 bases and J by 3 bases, with 14 bases between. Germline values: CDR1 SNHLY, CDR2 FYNNEI. The CDR3 DNA follows: TGTGCCTGTGGCCTTGAGGGCTACAATGAGCAGTTCTTC. This sequence encodes CACGLEGYNEQFF.

The chain carries TRBV7-9 and TRBJ2-1; D gene uncertain. The CDR3 spans 13 residues. CDR1 and CDR2 (germline): SEHNR, FQNEAQ (reference sequence). Trimming removed 0 bases from V and 6 bases from J, with 6 bases in between. CDR3 residues: CASSLAGFNEQFF. DNA for the CDR3: TGTGCCAGCAGCTTAGCGGGGTTCAATGAGCAGTTCTTC.

This clonotype was seen at least ten times. The J gene is TRBJ2-6, the V gene TRBV4-3, with TRBD2 matching 9 bases. Germline trimming cut 6 bases from V and 4 bases from J; bases unmatched to any gene: 7. CDR1 is LGHNA, CDR2 YSLEER, per germline. This CDR3 region has 16 residues. CDR3 in DNA: TGCGCCAGCAGTCAGCAGCGGGGGGCCGGGGCCAACGTCCTGACTTTC. Translation: CASSQQRGAGANVLTF.

The chain links TRBV7-9 to TRBJ2-3; unclear D gene. Germline CDR1 is SEHNR and CDR2 is FQNEAQ (reference sequence). Trimming removed 1 base at V and 2 bases at J, with 13 bases between. The CDR3 is made up of 16 amino acids. The CDR3 region is CASSLEVGLSTDTQYF. CDR3 nucleotide sequence: TGTGCCAGCAGCTTAGAGGTGGGCCTTTCCACAGATACGCAGTATTTT. Based on the CDR3 plus reference TRBV7-9 and TRBJ2-3, the full variable domain is DTGVSQNPRHKITKRGQNVTFRCDPISEHNRLYWYRQTLGQGPEFLTYFQNEAQLEKSRLLSDRFSAERPKGSFSTLEIQRTEQGDSAMYLCASSLEVGLSTDTQYFGPGTRLTVL.

The genes are TRBV9 and TRBJ1-1; D possibly corresponds to TRBD1 (6 bases). This CDR3 region has 13 residues. CDR1 is SGDLS, CDR2 YYNGEE, per germline. The V end lost 1 base, the J end lost 5 bases, and 9 bases lay between the germline ends. In DNA form, the CDR3 reads TGTGCCAGCAGCGTAACAGGGAAGACTGAAGCTTTCTTT. This gives the protein CASSVTGKTEAFF.

V is TRBV20-1 and J is TRBJ2-3, with 9 bases matching TRBD2. CDR3 length equals 13 residues. Germline V CDR1 and CDR2: DFQATT, SNEGSKA (reference sequence). J lost 8 bases, V lost 5 bases, and 8 bases had no gene match. CDR3: CSALVAGAATQYF. CDR3 DNA: TGCAGTGCTTTGGTAGCGGGGGCGGCTACGCAGTATTTT.

The CDR3 region has the DNA TGTGCCTGGAGTGACTTCCCCAGAAGCGGGAGGCACGGCGGGGAGCTGTTTTTT. Translating gives CAWSDFPRSGRHGGELFF. The chain combines TRBV30 with TRBJ2-2, with TRBD2 matching over 9 bases. CDR1 GTSNPN and CDR2 SVGIG come from the germline V gene (reference sequence). The trim removed 1 base at V and 7 bases at J, leaving 16 bases unmatched. The CDR3 consists of 18 residues.

The chain uses TRBV5-1 and TRBJ2-5; D is perhaps TRBD1 (6 bases). Germline V gene lookup returns CDR1 SGHRS and CDR2 YFSETQ. The CDR3 has 15 residues. Trimming cost V 7 bases and J 3 bases, with 19 bases left between them. CDR3 in amino acids: CASRFTGTLKETQYF. The CDR3 region has the DNA TGCGCCAGCCGATTTACCGGGACACTCAAAGAGACCCAGTACTTC.

At least ten counts were recorded for this clonotype. J is TRBJ2-5 and V is TRBV27; 10 bases are shared with TRBD2. V lost 7 bases to trimming and J lost 4 bases; unmatched junction nucleotides: 9. Germline values: CDR1 MNHEY, CDR2 SMNVEV (reference sequence). The CDR3 runs 15 residues. Here the CDR3 reads CASMLAGAPGETQYF. CDR3 DNA: TGTGCCAGCATGCTAGCGGGAGCGCCGGGAGAGACCCAGTACTTC.

This clonotype was detected only once. The rearrangement joins TRBV12-3 or TRBV12-4 to TRBJ1-5, with a possible D match to TRBD1 (6 bases). Trimming shortened V by 3 bases and J by 6 bases, and 12 bases separated the two germline ends. CDR3 length: 14 residues. In DNA, the CDR3 is TGTGCCAGCAGTTTTAATGGGGGGCGTCAGCCCCAGCATTTT. Translated: CASSFNGGRQPQHF.

This clonotype was seen a handful of times. The chain links TRBV23-1 to TRBJ1-5, with 8 bases aligning to TRBD1. TRBV23-1 is reported as an ORF; its role is uncertain. Trimming at V came to 5 bases and at J to 1 base, leaving 19 bases not matched to a gene. This CDR3 is 20 amino acids long. CDR3 sequence: CASSCVGQGGQIDSNQPQHF. The CDR3 DNA reads TGCGCCAGCAGTTGCGTCGGACAGGGCGGCCAGATTGACAGCAATCAGCCCCAGCATTTT.

This clonotype was recorded many times. The chain combines TRBV12-3 or TRBV12-4 with TRBJ1-2; D gene ambiguous. This CDR3 spans 13 amino acids. V gave up 2 bases and J gave up 3 bases, with 7 bases separating them. In DNA form, the CDR3 reads TGTGCCAGCAGTTTACCCGGGGACTATGGCTACACCTTC. Residues: CASSLPGDYGYTF.

This rearrangement joins TRBV6-1 to TRBJ2-1; 8 positions match TRBD2. CDR1 is MNHNS, CDR2 SASEGT, per germline. The trim removed 2 bases at V and 4 bases at J, leaving 7 bases unmatched. The CDR3 contains 16 residues. The CDR3, as DNA: TGTGCCAGCAGTGAATGGGGCGGGGGGAAGTACAATGAGCAGTTCTTC. Its protein is CASSEWGGGKYNEQFF.

This clonotype was counted a few times. The V call is TRBV24-1, the J call TRBJ2-2; perhaps TRBD1 as D (5 bases). CDR3 length: 16 amino acids. The V end lost 0 bases, the J end lost 2 bases, and 9 bases lay between the germline ends. The germline V gene encodes CDR1 KGHDR and CDR2 SFDVKD. CDR3 nucleotide sequence: TGTGCCACCAGTGATTTGAGGGGCCGAAACACCGGGGAGCTGTTTTTT. Protein: CATSDLRGRNTGELFF.

A few counts support this clonotype. This chain connects TRBV12-5 to TRBJ1-1, with D possibly TRBD1 on 5 matching bases. V gave up 4 bases and J gave up 8 bases, with 14 bases separating them. The CDR3 runs to 13 residues. The germline CDR1 and CDR2 sequences are LGHNT and FRNRAP. The CDR3 loop is CASGWGVPGEAFF. The CDR3 coding sequence is TGTGCTAGTGGTTGGGGGGTTCCGGGGGAAGCTTTCTTT.

This clonotype was recorded a few times. J is TRBJ2-7 and V is TRBV12-3 or TRBV12-4; tentative D call: TRBD2 (7 bases). The CDR3 has 13 amino acids. Trimming left V 6 bases short and J 4 bases short, with 13 bases between. The CDR3 loop reads CASSTGGLYEQYF. In DNA form, the CDR3 reads TGTGCCAGCAGCACGGGGGGCCTATACGAGCAGTACTTC.

Ten or more counts support this clonotype. This chain connects TRBV7-2 to TRBJ1-1; D gene uncertain. Germline assignment: CDR1 SGHTA and CDR2 FQGNSA. The CDR3 runs 11 residues. The V end lost 1 base, the J end lost 7 bases, and 4 bases lay between the germline ends. The CDR3 bases are TGTGCCAGCAGCTTAGGGTTTGAAGCTTTCTTT. It encodes CASSLGFEAFF.

The chain employs TRBV4-2 and TRBJ1-1; no reliable D call. The length of the CDR3 is 13 residues. Germline CDR1 reads LGHNA; CDR2 reads YNFKEQ. V gave up 4 bases and J gave up 6 bases, with 12 bases separating them. The DNA for the CDR3 is TGTGCCAGCAGCCCGGATAATACCGCTGAAGCTTTCTTT. Protein sequence: CASSPDNTAEAFF.

J is TRBJ2-7 and V is TRBV27; D might be TRBD2 (6 bases). The ends were cut back, 3 bases at V and 4 bases at J, with 13 bases in the middle. CDR1 and CDR2 (germline): MNHEY, SMNVEV (reference sequence). The CDR3 is made up of 14 amino acids. This chain's CDR3 is CASSFRAGYYEQYF. The CDR3, as DNA: TGTGCCAGCAGTTTTAGAGCGGGTTATTACGAGCAGTACTTC.

The genes are TRBV6-1 and TRBJ2-7; D unresolved. This CDR3 comprises 13 residues. Germline lookup yields CDR1 MNHNS and CDR2 SASEGT. V lost 7 bases and J 3 bases, leaving 13 bases between the germline ends. CDR3 bases: TGTGCCAGCATCCCTCTCAGTGGCTACGAGCAGTACTTC. It yields the protein CASIPLSGYEQYF.

This clonotype has a count of ten or more. The chain recombines TRBV12-3 or TRBV12-4 with TRBJ1-1; D is ambiguous. The length of the CDR3 is 12 residues. V gave up 3 bases and J gave up 5 bases, with 7 bases separating them. The CDR3 sequence is CASSLGPTEAFF. The CDR3 DNA is TGTGCCAGCAGTTTGGGTCCGACTGAAGCTTTCTTT.

The chain has TRBV19 and TRBJ2-6, with unresolved D. V shed 5 bases and J shed 1 base, with 12 bases lying between them. The CDR3 has 16 amino acids. The germline gives CDR1 LNHDA, CDR2 SQIVND (reference sequence). The CDR3 reads CASSDTVGSGANVLTF. In DNA, the CDR3 is TGTGCCAGTAGTGATACAGTCGGTTCTGGGGCCAACGTCCTGACTTTC.

The chain employs TRBV7-8 and TRBJ2-1, with 8 bases identical to TRBD2. The CDR3 runs to 23 residues. The V and J ends lost 1 base and 5 bases, in that order; junction bases with no gene match: 28. Germline CDR1 SGHVS, CDR2 FQNEAQ. CDR3 sequence reads: CASSLGSSHAAVAVGGRHNEQFF. CDR3 DNA: TGTGCCAGCAGCTTAGGTAGCTCCCATGCGGCGGTGGCGGTTGGCGGGAGGCACAATGAGCAGTTCTTC.

V gene TRBV7-2 combines with J gene TRBJ2-7; D is uncertain. The CDR3 totals 11 residues. V was cut by 0 bases and J by 9 bases, with 6 bases left in between. Looked up from germline, CDR1 is SGHTA and CDR2 is FQGNSA. The CDR3, as DNA: TGTGCCAGCAGCTTAGCCGGAAGGCAGTACTTC. It codes for CASSLAGRQYF.

This clonotype was seen more than once but under ten times. J is TRBJ2-7 and V is TRBV20-1; D assignment may be TRBD1 or TRBD2 (5 bases each). There are 13 residues in the CDR3. V was trimmed by 6 bases and J by 6 bases, leaving 18 bases between them. The V gene's germline CDR1 is DFQATT and CDR2 SNEGSKA (reference sequence). The CDR3 region has the DNA TGCAGTGCATACTACGGGGCTCTCCTCGAGCAGTACTTC. Translating gives CSAYYGALLEQYF.

The chain carries TRBV25-1 and TRBJ2-7; a possible D gene is TRBD2 (6 bases). V was shortened by 3 bases and J by 3 bases, with 15 bases between the two germline ends. The CDR3 has 15 residues. Germline CDR1 reads MGHDK; CDR2 reads SYGVNS. This chain's CDR3 is CASSDRERRVYEQYF. The CDR3 DNA follows: TGTGCCAGCAGTGATCGTGAACGGAGGGTCTACGAGCAGTACTTC.

The rearrangement links TRBV27 to TRBJ1-2; D uncertain. Germline loops: CDR1 MNHEY, CDR2 SMNVEV (reference sequence). Deletions cut 4 bases from V and 1 base from J, with 7 bases between. There are 13 residues in the CDR3. The CDR3 spells CASSSWRNYGYTF. DNA of the CDR3: TGTGCCAGCAGTTCCTGGCGTAACTATGGCTACACCTTC.